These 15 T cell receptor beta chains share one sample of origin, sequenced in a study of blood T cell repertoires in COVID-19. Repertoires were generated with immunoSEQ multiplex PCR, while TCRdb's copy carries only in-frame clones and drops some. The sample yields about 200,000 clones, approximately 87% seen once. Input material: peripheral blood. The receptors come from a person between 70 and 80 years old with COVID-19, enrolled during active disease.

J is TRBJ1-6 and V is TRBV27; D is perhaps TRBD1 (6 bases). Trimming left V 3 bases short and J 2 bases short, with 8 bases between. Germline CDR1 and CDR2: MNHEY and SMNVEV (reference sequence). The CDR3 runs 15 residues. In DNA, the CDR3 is TGTGCCAGCAGTTTGGACAGACCCTATAATTCACCCCTCCACTTT. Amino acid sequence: CASSLDRPYNSPLHF.

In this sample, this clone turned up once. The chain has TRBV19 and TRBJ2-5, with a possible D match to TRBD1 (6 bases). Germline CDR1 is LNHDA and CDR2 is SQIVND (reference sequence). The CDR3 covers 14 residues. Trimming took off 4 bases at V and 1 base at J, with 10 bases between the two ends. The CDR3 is CASSRTGSQETQYF. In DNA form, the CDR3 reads TGTGCCAGTAGTAGAACAGGGTCCCAAGAGACCCAGTACTTC.

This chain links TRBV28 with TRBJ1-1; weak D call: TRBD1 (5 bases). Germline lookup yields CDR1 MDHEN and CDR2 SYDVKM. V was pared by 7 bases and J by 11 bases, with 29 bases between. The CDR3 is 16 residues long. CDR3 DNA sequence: TGTGCCAGCACCGAAGGAAGGGGCCGTCCTCGGATAAAGGCTTTCTTT. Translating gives CASTEGRGRPRIKAFF. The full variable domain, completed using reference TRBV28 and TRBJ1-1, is DVKVTQSSRYLVKRTGEKVFLECVQDMDHENMFWYRQDPGLGLRLIYFSYDVKMKEKGDIPEGYSVSREKKERFSLILESASTNQTSMYLCASTEGRGRPRIKAFFGQGTRLTVV.

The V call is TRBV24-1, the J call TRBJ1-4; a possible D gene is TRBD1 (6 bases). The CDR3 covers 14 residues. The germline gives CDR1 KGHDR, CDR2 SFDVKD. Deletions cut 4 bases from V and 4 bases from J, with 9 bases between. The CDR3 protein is CATSDRGGNEKLFF. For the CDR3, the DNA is TGTGCCACCAGTGACCGAGGGGGTAATGAAAAACTGTTTTTT.

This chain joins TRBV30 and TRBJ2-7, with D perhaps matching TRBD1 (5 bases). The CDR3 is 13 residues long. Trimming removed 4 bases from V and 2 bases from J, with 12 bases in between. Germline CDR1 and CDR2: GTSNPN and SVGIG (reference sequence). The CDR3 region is CAWTTGDTYEQYF. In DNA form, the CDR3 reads TGTGCCTGGACCACAGGCGATACCTACGAGCAGTACTTC. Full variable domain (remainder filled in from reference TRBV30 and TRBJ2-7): SQTIHQWPATLVQPVGSPLSLECTVEGTSNPNLYWYRQAAGRGLQLLFYSVGIGQISSEVPQNLSASRPQDRQFILSSKKLLLSDSGFYLCAWTTGDTYEQYFGPGTRLTVT.

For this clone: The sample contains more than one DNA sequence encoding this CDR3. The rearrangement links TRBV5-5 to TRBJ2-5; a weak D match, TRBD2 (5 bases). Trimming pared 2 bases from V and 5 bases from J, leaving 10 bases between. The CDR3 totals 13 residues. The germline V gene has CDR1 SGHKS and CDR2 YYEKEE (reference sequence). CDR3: CASSFGVRETQYF. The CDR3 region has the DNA TGTGCCAGCAGCTTCGGGGTGAGGGAGACCCAGTACTTC.

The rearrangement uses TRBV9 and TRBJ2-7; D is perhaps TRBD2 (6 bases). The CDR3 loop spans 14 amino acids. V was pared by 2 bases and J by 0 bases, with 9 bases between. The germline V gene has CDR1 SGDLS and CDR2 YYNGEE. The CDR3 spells CASSVDGGSYEQYF. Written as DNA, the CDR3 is TGTGCCAGCAGCGTGGACGGGGGCTCCTACGAGCAGTACTTC. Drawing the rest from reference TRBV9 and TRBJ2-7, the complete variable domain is DSGVTQTPKHLITATGQRVTLRCSPRSGDLSVYWYQQSLDQGLQFLIQYYNGEERAKGNILERFSAQQFPDLHSELNLSSLELGDSALYFCASSVDGGSYEQYFGPGTRLTVT.

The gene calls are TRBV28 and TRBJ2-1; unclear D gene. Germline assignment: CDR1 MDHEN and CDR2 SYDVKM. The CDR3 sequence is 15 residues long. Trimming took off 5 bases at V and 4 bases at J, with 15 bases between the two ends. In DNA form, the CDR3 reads TGTGCCAGCAGTGGCCGTCGAGGATATTACAATGAGCAGTTCTTC. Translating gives CASSGRRGYYNEQFF.

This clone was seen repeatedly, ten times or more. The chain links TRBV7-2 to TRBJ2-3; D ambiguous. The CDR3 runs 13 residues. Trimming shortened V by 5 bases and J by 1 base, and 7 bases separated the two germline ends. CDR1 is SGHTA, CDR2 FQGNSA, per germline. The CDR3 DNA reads TGTGCCAGCAGCCCCCAGGGCACAGATACGCAGTATTTT. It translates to CASSPQGTDTQYF.

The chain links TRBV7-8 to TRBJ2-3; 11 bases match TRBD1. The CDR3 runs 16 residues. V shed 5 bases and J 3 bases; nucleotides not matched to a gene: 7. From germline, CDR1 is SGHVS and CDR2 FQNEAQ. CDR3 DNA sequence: TGTGCCAGCAGCCCCTGGGACAGGGGGAAAACAGATACGCAGTATTTT. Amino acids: CASSPWDRGKTDTQYF.

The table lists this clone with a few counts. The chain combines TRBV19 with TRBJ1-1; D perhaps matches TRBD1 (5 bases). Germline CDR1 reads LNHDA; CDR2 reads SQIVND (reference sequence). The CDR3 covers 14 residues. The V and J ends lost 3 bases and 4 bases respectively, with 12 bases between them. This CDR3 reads CASSILGGGTEAFF. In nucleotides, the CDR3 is TGTGCCAGTAGTATCCTCGGGGGTGGCACTGAAGCTTTCTTT.

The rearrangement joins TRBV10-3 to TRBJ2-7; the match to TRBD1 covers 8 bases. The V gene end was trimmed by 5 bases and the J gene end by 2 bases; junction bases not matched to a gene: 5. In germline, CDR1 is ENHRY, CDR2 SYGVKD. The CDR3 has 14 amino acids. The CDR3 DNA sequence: TGTGCCATCAGTAAGGGACAGGAACCCTACGAGCAGTACTTC. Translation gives CAISKGQEPYEQYF.

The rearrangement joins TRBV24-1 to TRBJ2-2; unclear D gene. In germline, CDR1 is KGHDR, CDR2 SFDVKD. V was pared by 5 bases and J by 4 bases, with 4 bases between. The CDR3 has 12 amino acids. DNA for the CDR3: TGTGCCACCAGTGGAGGCACCGGGGAGCTGTTTTTT. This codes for CATSGGTGELFF.

The CDR3, as DNA: TGTGCCAGCAGCCTCCAGACAGGACGCTCCTACGAGCAGTACTTC. Translating it yields CASSLQTGRSYEQYF. The genes are TRBV11-2 and TRBJ2-7; D is possibly TRBD1 (6 bases). This CDR3 has 15 amino acids. Germline lookup yields CDR1 SGHAT and CDR2 FQNNGV. V shed 5 bases and J shed 0 bases, with 14 bases lying between them.

The CDR3 DNA reads TGTGCCCGTCCGGGACAGGGGGCCCTAGCGGGAGTCAATGAGCAGTTCTTC. It codes for CARPGQGALAGVNEQFF. The rearrangement joins TRBV7-2 to TRBJ2-1; 12 positions agree with TRBD1. This CDR3 has 17 residues. The V segment lost 11 bases and the J segment 6 bases; nucleotides outside the gene matches: 17. Germline V gives CDR1 SGHTA, CDR2 FQGNSA.